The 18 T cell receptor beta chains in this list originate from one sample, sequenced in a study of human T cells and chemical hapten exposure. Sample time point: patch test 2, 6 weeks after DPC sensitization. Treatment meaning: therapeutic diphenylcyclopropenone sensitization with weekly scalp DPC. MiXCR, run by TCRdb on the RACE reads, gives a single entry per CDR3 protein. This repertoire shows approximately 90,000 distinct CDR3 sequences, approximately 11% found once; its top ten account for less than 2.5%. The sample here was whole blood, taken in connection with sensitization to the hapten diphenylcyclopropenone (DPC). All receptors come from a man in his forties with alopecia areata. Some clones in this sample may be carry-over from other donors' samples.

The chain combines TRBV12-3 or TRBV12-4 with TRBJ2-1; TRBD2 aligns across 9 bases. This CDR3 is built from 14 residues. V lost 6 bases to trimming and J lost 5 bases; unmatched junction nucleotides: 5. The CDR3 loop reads CASRASGTHNEQFF. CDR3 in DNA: TGTGCCAGCAGAGCTAGCGGGACCCACAATGAGCAGTTCTTC.

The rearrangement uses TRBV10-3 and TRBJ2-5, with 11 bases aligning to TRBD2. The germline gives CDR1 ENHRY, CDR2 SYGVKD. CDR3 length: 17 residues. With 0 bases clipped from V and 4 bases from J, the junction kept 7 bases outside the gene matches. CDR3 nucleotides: TGTGCCATCAGTGAGTCTACACTAGCGGGAGCGGGAGAGACCCAGTACTTC. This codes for CAISESTLAGAGETQYF.

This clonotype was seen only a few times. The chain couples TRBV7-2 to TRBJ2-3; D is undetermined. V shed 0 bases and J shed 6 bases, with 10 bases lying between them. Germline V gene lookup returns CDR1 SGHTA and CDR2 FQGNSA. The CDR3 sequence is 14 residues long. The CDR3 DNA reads TGTGCCAGCAGCTTAGCGCGCCAGGCCGATACGCAGTATTTT. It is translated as CASSLARQADTQYF.

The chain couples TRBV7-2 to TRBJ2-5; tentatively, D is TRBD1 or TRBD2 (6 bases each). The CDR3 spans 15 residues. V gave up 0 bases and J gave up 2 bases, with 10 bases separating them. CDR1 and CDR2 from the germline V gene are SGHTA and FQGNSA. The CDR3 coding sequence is TGTGCCAGCAGCTTAGCTAGGGGGGATCAAGAGACCCAGTACTTC. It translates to CASSLARGDQETQYF.

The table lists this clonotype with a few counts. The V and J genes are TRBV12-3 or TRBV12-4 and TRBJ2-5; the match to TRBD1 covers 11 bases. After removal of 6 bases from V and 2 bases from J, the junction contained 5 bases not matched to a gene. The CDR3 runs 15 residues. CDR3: CASRPGQGGQETQYF. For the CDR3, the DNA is TGTGCCAGCAGGCCGGGACAGGGGGGTCAAGAGACCCAGTACTTC.

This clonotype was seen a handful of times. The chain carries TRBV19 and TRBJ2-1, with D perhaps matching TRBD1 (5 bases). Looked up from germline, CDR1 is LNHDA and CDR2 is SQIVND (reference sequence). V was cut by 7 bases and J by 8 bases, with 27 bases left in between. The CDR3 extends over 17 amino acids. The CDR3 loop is CASTPEVRAGLGDEQFF. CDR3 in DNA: TGTGCCAGTACCCCCGAAGTTCGGGCAGGGCTAGGAGATGAGCAGTTCTTC.

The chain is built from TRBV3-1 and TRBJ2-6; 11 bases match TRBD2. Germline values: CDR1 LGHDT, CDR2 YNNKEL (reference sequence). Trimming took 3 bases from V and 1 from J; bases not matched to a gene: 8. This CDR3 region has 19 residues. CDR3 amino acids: CASSHPKGLAVSGANVLTF. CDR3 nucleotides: TGTGCCAGCAGCCATCCTAAGGGACTAGCGGTATCTGGGGCCAACGTCCTGACTTTC.

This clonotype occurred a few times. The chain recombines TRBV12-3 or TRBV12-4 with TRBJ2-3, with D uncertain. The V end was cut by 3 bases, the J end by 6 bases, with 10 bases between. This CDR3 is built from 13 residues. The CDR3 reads CASSFPSMDTQYF. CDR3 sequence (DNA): TGTGCCAGCAGTTTTCCCTCAATGGATACGCAGTATTTT.

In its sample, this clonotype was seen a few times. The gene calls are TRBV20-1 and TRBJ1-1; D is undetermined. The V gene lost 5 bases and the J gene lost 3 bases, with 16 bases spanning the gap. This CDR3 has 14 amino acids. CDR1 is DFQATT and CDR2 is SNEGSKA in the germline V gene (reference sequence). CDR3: CSAPPMGRDTEAFF. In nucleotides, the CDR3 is TGCAGTGCTCCCCCTATGGGGAGGGACACTGAAGCTTTCTTT.

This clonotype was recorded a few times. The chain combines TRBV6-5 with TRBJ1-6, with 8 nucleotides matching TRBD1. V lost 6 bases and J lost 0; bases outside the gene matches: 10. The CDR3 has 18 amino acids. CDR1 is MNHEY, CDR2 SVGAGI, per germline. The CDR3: CASRKGQVFSSYNSPLHF. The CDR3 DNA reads TGTGCCAGCAGGAAGGGACAGGTCTTTAGCTCCTATAATTCACCCCTCCACTTT.

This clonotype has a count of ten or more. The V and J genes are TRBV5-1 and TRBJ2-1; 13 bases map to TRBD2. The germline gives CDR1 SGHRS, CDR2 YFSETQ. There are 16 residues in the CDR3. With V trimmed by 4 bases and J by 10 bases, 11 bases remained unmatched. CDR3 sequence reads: CASSPTGLAGNSEQFF. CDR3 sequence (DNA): TGCGCCAGCAGCCCGACGGGACTAGCGGGAAATAGCGAGCAGTTCTTC.

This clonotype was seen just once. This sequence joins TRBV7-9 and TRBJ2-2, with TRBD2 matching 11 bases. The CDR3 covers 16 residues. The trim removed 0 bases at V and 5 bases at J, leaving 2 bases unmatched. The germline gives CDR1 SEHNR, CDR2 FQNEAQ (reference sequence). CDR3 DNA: TGTGCCAGCAGCTTAGCGCTAGCGGGAGGAACCGGGGAGCTGTTTTTT. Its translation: CASSLALAGGTGELFF.

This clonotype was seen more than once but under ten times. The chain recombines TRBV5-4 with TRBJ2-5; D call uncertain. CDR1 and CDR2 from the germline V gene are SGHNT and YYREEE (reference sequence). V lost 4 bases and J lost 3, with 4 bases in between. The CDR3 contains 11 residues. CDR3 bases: TGTGCCAGCAGCGGAGAAGAGACCCAGTACTTC. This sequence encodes CASSGEETQYF.

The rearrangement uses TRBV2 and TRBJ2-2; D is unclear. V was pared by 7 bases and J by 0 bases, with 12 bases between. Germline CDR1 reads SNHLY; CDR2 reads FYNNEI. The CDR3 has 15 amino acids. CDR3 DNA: TGTGCCAGCACCATACTAAATCCGAACACCGGGGAGCTGTTTTTT. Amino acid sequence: CASTILNPNTGELFF.

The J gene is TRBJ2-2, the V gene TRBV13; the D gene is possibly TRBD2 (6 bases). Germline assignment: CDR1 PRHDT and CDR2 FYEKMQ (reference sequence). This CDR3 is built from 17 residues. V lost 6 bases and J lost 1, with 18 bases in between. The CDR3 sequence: CASRPRGRQLNTGELFF. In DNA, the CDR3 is TGTGCCAGCAGGCCCCGGGGGAGGCAGTTGAACACCGGGGAGCTGTTTTTT. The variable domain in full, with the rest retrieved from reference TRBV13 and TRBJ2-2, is AAGVIQSPRHLIKEKRETATLKCYPIPRHDTVYWYQQGPGQDPQFLISFYEKMQSDKGSIPDRFSAQQFSDYHSELNMSSLELGDSALYFCASRPRGRQLNTGELFFGEGSRLTVL.

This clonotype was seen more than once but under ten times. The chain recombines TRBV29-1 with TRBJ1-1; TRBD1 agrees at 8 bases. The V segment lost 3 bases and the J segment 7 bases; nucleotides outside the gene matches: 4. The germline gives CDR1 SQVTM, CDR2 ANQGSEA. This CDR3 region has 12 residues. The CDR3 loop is CSVDSGQVEAFF. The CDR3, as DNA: TGCAGCGTTGACTCGGGACAGGTTGAAGCTTTCTTT.

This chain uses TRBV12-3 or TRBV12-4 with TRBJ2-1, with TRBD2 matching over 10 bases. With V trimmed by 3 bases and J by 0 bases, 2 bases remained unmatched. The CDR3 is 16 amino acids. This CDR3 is CASSLGLASSYNEQFF. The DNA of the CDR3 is TGTGCCAGCAGTTTGGGACTAGCGAGCTCCTACAATGAGCAGTTCTTC.

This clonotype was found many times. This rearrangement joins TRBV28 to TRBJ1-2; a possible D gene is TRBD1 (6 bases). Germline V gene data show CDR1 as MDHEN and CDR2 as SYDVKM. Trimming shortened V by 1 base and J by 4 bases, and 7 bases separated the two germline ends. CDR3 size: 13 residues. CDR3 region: CASSLLQGYGYTF. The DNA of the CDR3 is TGTGCCAGCAGTTTATTACAGGGCTATGGCTACACCTTC.